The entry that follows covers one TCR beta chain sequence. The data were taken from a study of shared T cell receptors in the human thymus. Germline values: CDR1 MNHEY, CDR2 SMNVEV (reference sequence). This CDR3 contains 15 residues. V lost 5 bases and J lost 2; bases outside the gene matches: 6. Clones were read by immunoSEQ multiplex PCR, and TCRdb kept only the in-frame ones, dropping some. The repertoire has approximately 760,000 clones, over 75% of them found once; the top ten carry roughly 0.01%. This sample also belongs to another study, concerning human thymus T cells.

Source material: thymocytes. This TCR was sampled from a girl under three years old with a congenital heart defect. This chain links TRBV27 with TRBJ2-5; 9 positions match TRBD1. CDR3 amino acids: CASSLTGTGQETQYF. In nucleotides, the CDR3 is TGTGCCAGCAGTCTAACCGGGACAGGGCAAGAGACCCAGTACTTC.